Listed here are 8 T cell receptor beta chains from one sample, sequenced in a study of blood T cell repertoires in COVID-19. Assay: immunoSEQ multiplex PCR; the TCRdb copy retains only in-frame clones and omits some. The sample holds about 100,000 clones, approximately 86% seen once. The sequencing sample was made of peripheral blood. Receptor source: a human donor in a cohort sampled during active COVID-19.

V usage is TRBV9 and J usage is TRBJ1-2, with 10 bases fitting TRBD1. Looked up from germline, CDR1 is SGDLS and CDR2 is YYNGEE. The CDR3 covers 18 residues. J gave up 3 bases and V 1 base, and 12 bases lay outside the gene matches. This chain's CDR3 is CASSVPRQRTGGHYGYTF. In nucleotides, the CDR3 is TGTGCCAGCAGCGTACCCCGTCAGCGGACAGGGGGTCACTATGGCTACACCTTC.

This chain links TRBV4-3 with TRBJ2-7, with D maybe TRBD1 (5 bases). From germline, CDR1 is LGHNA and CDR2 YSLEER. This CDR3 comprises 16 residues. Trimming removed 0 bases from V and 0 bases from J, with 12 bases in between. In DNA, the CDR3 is TGCGCCAGCAGCCAAGATTCCCAGGGAAGCTCCTACGAGCAGTACTTC. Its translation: CASSQDSQGSSYEQYF.

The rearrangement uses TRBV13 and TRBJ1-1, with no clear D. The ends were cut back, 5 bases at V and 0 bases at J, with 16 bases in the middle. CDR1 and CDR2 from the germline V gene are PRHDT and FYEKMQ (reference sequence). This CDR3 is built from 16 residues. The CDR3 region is CASSLISDGVNTEAFF. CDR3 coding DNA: TGTGCCAGCAGCCTAATTTCGGACGGGGTGAACACTGAAGCTTTCTTT.

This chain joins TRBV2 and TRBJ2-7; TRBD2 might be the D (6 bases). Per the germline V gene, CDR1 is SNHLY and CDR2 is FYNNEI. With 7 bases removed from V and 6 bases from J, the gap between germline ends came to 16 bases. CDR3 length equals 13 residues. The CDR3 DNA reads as TGTGCCAGCACGGGAGATCTAGCGACCGAGCAGTACTTC. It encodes CASTGDLATEQYF. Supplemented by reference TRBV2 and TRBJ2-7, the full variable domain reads EPEVTQTPSHQVTQMGQEVILRCVPISNHLYFYWYRQILGQKVEFLVSFYNNEISEKSEIFDDQFSVERPDGSNFTLKIRSTKLEDSAMYFCASTGDLATEQYFGPGTRLTVT.

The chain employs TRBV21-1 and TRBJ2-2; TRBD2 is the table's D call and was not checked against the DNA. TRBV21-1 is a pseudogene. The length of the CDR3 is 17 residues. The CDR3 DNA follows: TGTGCCAGCAGCAACAAGACTAGCGGGAGATTTGACGGGGAGCTGTTTTTT. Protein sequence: CASSNKTSGRFDGELFF.

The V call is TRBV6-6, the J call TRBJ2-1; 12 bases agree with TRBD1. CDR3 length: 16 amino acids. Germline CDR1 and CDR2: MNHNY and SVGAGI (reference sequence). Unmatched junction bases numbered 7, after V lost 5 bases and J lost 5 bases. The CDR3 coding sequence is TGTGCCAGCAGTAGCCGGGACAGGGGGCCCCACAATGAGCAGTTCTTC. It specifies CASSSRDRGPHNEQFF.

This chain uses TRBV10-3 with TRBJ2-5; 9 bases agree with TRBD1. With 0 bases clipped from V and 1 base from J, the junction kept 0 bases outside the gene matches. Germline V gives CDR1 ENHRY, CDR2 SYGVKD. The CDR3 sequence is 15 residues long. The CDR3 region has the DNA TGTGCCATCAGTGAGTCGGGACAGGGCCAAGAGACCCAGTACTTC. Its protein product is CAISESGQGQETQYF.

The CDR3: CSVAILSGSPLAKNIQYF. In DNA, the CDR3 is TGCAGCGTTGCAATCCTTAGCGGGAGCCCTTTAGCCAAAAACATTCAGTACTTC. This chain connects TRBV29-1 to TRBJ2-4; 9 bases are shared with TRBD2. Germline V gene lookup returns CDR1 SQVTM and CDR2 ANQGSEA. This CDR3 comprises 18 residues. V lost 4 bases to trimming and J lost 0 bases; unmatched junction nucleotides: 13.